Sequencing of this T cell receptor (beta chain) was carried out in a study of blood T cell repertoires in COVID-19. Study-level background: Acute and convalescent COVID-19 specimens originated in the United States, Italy and Spain.

In the original workflow: Reference gene primer amplification in the assay estimated nucleated cell counts. Method: immunoSEQ multiplex PCR; TCRdb's copy keeps in-frame clones and lacks some. The V and J calls and the clone size are those of that table, but D and trimming were determined from the DNA. There are approximately 99,000 clones in the sample; roughly 85% occur only once, and 2.4% lies in the top ten. Germline CDR1 GTSNPN, CDR2 SVGIG (reference sequence). The CDR3 covers 15 residues. With V trimmed by 2 bases and J by 4 bases, 7 bases remained unmatched. This chain connects TRBV30 to TRBJ1-4; 7 bases align to TRBD1. The sequence was obtained from a human donor in a cohort sampled during active COVID-19. Sequencing was carried out using peripheral blood. This CDR3 reads CAWSPRQGDNEKLFF. CDR3 bases: TGTGCCTGGAGTCCTCGACAGGGCGATAATGAAAAACTGTTTTTT.